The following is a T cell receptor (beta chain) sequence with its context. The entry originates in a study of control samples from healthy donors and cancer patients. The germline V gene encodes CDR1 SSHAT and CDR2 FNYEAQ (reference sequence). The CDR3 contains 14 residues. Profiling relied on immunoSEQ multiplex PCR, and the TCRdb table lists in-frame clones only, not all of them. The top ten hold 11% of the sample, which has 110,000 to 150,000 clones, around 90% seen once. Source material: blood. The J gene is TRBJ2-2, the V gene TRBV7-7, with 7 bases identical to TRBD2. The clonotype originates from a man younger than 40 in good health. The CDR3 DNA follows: TGTGCTAGCGGGTCTTCTCCAAACACCGGGGAGCTGTTTTTT. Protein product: CASGSSPNTGELFF.